The present TCR beta chain was sequenced within a study of T cell changes during pregnancy in multiple sclerosis. TCRdb's copy holds only in-frame clones and misses some; the assay was immunoSEQ multiplex PCR. Of approximately 50,000 clones in the sample, approximately 91% were seen once. The sequences come from CD8+ T cells from peripheral blood mononuclear cells, collected after pregnancy. This clonotype originated in a female donor with multiple sclerosis, enrolled in a pregnancy study.

In DNA form, the CDR3 reads TGTGCCAGCAGTTACAGTTCTAGCGGGGGGTTGGATGAGCAGTTCTTC. Translated, it gives CASSYSSSGGLDEQFF. This rearrangement joins TRBV6-5 to TRBJ2-1, with 11 bases identical to TRBD2. V gave up 2 bases and J gave up 8 bases; unmatched junction bases: 8. The CDR3 runs 16 residues. The germline V gene has CDR1 MNHEY and CDR2 SVGAGI.